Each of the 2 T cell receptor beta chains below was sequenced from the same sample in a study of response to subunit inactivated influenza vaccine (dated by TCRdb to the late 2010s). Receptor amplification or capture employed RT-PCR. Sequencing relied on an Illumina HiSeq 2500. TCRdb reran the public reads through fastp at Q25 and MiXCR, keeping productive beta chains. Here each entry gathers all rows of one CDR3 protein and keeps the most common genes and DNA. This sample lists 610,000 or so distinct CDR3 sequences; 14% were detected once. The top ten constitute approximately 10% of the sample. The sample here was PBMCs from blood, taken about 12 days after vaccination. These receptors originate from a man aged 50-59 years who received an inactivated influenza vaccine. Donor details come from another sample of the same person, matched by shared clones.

The CDR3 DNA sequence: TGTGCCAGCAGCTTTAAGACCACTAGCGGGCACACCGGGGAGCTGTTTTTT. This gives the protein CASSFKTTSGHTGELFF. J is TRBJ2-2 and V is TRBV7-7; 9 bases are a match to TRBD2. Germline V gene sequence: CDR1 SSHAT, CDR2 FNYEAQ (reference sequence). The CDR3 has 17 residues. Germline trimming cut 3 bases from V and 3 bases from J; bases unmatched to any gene: 8.

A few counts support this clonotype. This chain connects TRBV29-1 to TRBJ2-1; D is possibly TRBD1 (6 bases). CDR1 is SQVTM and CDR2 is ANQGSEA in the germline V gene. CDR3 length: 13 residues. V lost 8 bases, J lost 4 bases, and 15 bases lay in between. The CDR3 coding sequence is TGCAGCATGAAGACAGGCCTGTACAATGAGCAGTTCTTC. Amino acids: CSMKTGLYNEQFF.